The 20 T cell receptor beta chains below all came from one sample that was sequenced in a study of blood T cell repertoires in COVID-19. Clones were read by immunoSEQ multiplex PCR, and TCRdb kept only the in-frame ones, dropping some. Here the sample spans 250,000 to 300,000 clones, approximately 88% being singletons. Input material: peripheral blood. Receptor source: a woman aged 70-85 years with COVID-19, enrolled during active disease.

This rearrangement joins TRBV5-1 to TRBJ1-1; TRBD1 agrees at 7 bases. This CDR3 has 14 residues. Germline CDR1 reads SGHRS; CDR2 reads YFSETQ. The J segment lost 0 bases and the V segment lost 6 bases, leaving 5 bases of the junction unmatched. CDR3 nucleotides: TGCGCCAGCACCCCGACAGGGTTGAACACTGAAGCTTTCTTT. Encoded protein: CASTPTGLNTEAFF.

The V and J genes are TRBV6-5 and TRBJ1-1, with TRBD1 as a possible D gene (5 bases). Trimming left V 6 bases short and J 6 bases short, with 14 bases between. Per the germline V gene, CDR1 is MNHEY and CDR2 is SVGAGI. The CDR3 loop spans 13 amino acids. The CDR3 region has the DNA TGTGCCAGCAGCCGCGGGGGGGTCGCTGAAGCTTTCTTT. Translated: CASSRGGVAEAFF.

This sequence joins TRBV21-1 and TRBJ1-4; TRBD1 reflects the table's D call only, with no check against the DNA. TRBV21-1 is shown as a pseudogene. This CDR3 region has 15 residues. In nucleotides, the CDR3 is TGTGCCAGCAGCAAATGGTGGGACAGGGGGGAAAAACTGTTTTTT. Amino acids: CASSKWWDRGEKLFF.

The chain is built from TRBV18 and TRBJ2-5; perhaps TRBD1 as D (5 bases). The CDR3 is 17 residues long. Germline lookup yields CDR1 KGHSH and CDR2 LQKENI. V lost 0 bases and J 0 bases, leaving 14 bases between the germline ends. The CDR3 coding sequence is TGTGCCAGCTCACCACCTATCACAGGATGGTACCAAGAGACCCAGTACTTC. This encodes CASSPPITGWYQETQYF.

In this sample, this clone turned up once. The rearrangement links TRBV19 to TRBJ1-4; TRBD1 aligns across 7 bases. V shed 6 bases and J 3 bases; nucleotides not matched to a gene: 10. CDR3 size: 16 residues. Looked up from germline, CDR1 is LNHDA and CDR2 is SQIVND (reference sequence). Written as DNA, the CDR3 is TGTGCCAGTAGAGACAGGGCCCGAAGTCCTAATGAAAAACTGTTTTTT. Protein sequence: CASRDRARSPNEKLFF.

This rearrangement joins TRBV29-1 to TRBJ1-2; D might be TRBD1 (6 bases). V was pared by 2 bases and J by 9 bases, with 13 bases between. The CDR3 runs to 12 residues. Germline-derived CDR1 and CDR2 are SQVTM and ANQGSEA. In nucleotides, the CDR3 is TGCAGCGTTGAACGGTCAGGGGCGAGCTACACCTTC. Translated: CSVERSGASYTF.

The DNA for the CDR3 is TGTGCCAGCAGCCCAAGGACTAGCGCCTACGAGCAGTACTTC. Translating gives CASSPRTSAYEQYF. This sequence joins TRBV9 and TRBJ2-7; 9 nucleotides line up with TRBD2. Germline CDR1 is SGDLS and CDR2 is YYNGEE. The CDR3 consists of 14 residues. V was pared by 4 bases and J by 2 bases, with 4 bases of the junction left unmatched.

The genes are TRBV27 and TRBJ1-5; 7 bases are a match to TRBD1. V shed 5 bases, J shed 6 bases, and the junction held 7 bases outside the gene matches. The CDR3 totals 14 residues. Germline CDR1 MNHEY, CDR2 SMNVEV (reference sequence). CDR3 sequence reads: CASSPRQGLQPQHF. CDR3 sequence (DNA): TGTGCCAGCAGTCCTAGACAGGGACTTCAGCCCCAGCATTTT.

This chain links TRBV3-1 (or the pseudogene TRBV3-2) with TRBJ1-5; D is unresolved. CDR3 length: 14 amino acids. CDR1 and CDR2 (germline): LGHDT, YNNKEL (reference sequence). The V end was cut by 4 bases, the J end by 6 bases, with 13 bases between. This chain's CDR3 is CASSPSEVAQPQHF. The CDR3 DNA sequence: TGTGCCAGCAGCCCAAGTGAGGTAGCTCAGCCCCAGCATTTT.

The V and J genes are TRBV10-2 and TRBJ2-7; TRBD1 aligns across 9 bases. V trimming: 4 bases; J trimming: 3 bases; junction bases outside the gene matches: 4. The CDR3 extends over 14 amino acids. Germline V gene data show CDR1 as WSHSY and CDR2 as SAAADI. The CDR3 reads CASSGGQGFYEQYF. As DNA, the CDR3 is TGCGCCAGCAGTGGGGGACAGGGCTTCTACGAGCAGTACTTC.

This sequence joins TRBV10-2 and TRBJ1-5; D gene unclear. Germline CDR1 WSHSY, CDR2 SAAADI. V was pared by 6 bases and J by 5 bases, with 11 bases between. The CDR3 has 13 residues. The CDR3 DNA sequence: TGCGCCAGCAGATCCGGACTTGATCAGCCCCAGCATTTT. Its protein product is CASRSGLDQPQHF.

The V gene is TRBV7-9, the J gene TRBJ2-2; D might be TRBD2 (5 bases). Germline values: CDR1 SEHNR, CDR2 FQNEAQ (reference sequence). The CDR3 spans 13 residues. Between the trimmed V and J ends, which lost 5 bases and 8 bases, there was a span of 12 bases. The CDR3 nucleotides read TGTGCCAGCAGCCCCGGACTGGGGGGGGAGCTGTTTTTT. Translating gives CASSPGLGGELFF.

V and J are TRBV5-8 and TRBJ1-1, with a tentative D call TRBD1 (6 bases). The CDR3 has 14 residues. Germline V gene sequence: CDR1 SGHTS, CDR2 YDEGEE. V shed 0 bases and J shed 4 bases, with 10 bases lying between them. The DNA of the CDR3 is TGTGCCAGCAGCTTGGGGGGGCTGCGCACTGAAGCTTTCTTT. Its protein product is CASSLGGLRTEAFF. The whole variable domain, filled in from reference TRBV5-8 and TRBJ1-1, reads EAGVTQSPTHLIKTRGQQATLRCSPISGHTSVYWYQQALGLGLQFLLWYDEGEERNRGNFPPRFSGRQFPNYSSELNVNALELEDSALYLCASSLGGLRTEAFFGQGTRLTVV.

The chain joins TRBV5-4 to TRBJ1-2, with D uncertain. V shed 4 bases and J shed 1 base, with 8 bases lying between them. The CDR3 loop spans 13 amino acids. The V gene's germline CDR1 is SGHNT and CDR2 YYREEE (reference sequence). The CDR3 coding sequence is TGTGCCAGCAGCCTGACTCGTAACTATGGCTACACCTTC. It codes for CASSLTRNYGYTF.

The rearrangement joins TRBV6-6 to TRBJ1-2; 10 bases are a match to TRBD1. The CDR3 totals 16 residues. Germline-derived CDR1 and CDR2 are MNHNY and SVGAGI (reference sequence). V was pared by 6 bases and J by 5 bases, with 12 bases of the junction left unmatched. The CDR3: CASRPGQGGTLYGYTF. CDR3 coding DNA: TGTGCCAGCAGACCCGGACAGGGGGGCACGCTATATGGCTACACCTTC.

V and J are TRBV10-3 and TRBJ1-1; tentative D call: TRBD1 (6 bases). Germline assignment: CDR1 ENHRY and CDR2 SYGVKD. The CDR3 runs to 14 residues. The V and J ends lost 11 bases and 0 bases respectively, with 16 bases between them. The CDR3: CAVMPGHLNTEAFF. The CDR3 nucleotides read TGTGCCGTCATGCCGGGACACCTGAACACTGAAGCTTTCTTT.

This chain connects TRBV6-1 to TRBJ1-6; possible D gene TRBD1, 5 bases. The CDR3 is 14 amino acids. V was shortened by 1 base and J by 9 bases, with 10 bases between the two germline ends. Germline values: CDR1 MNHNS, CDR2 SASEGT. The CDR3 nucleotides read TGTGCCAGCAGTGAAGTAGGGGCGGTTTCACCCCTCCACTTT. Amino acids: CASSEVGAVSPLHF.

The V gene is TRBV27, the J gene TRBJ2-7; TRBD2 might be the D (6 bases). Trimming stripped 2 bases from V and 4 bases from J, with 12 bases between. This CDR3 comprises 14 residues. Per the germline V gene, CDR1 is MNHEY and CDR2 is SMNVEV (reference sequence). CDR3 residues: CASSLMTRGYEQYF. CDR3 bases: TGTGCCAGCAGTTTAATGACTAGGGGATACGAGCAGTACTTC.

This chain uses TRBV18 with TRBJ1-1; D is unclear. There are 15 residues in the CDR3. V was pared by 3 bases and J by 0 bases, with 11 bases between. Germline loops: CDR1 KGHSH, CDR2 LQKENI. CDR3 nucleotides: TGTGCCAGCTCACCGTTGAAGAACATGAACACTGAAGCTTTCTTT. Encoded protein: CASSPLKNMNTEAFF.

This clone was seen once. This chain connects TRBV30 to TRBJ2-1; 13 positions match TRBD2. With V trimmed by 5 bases and J by 1 base, 5 bases remained unmatched. Per the germline V gene, CDR1 is GTSNPN and CDR2 is SVGIG (reference sequence). The CDR3 sequence is 16 residues long. The CDR3 bases are TGTGCCTGGCCTACTAGCGGGAGGGAGTCCTACAATGAGCAGTTCTTC. Encoded protein: CAWPTSGRESYNEQFF.